One T cell receptor beta chain is described in this entry. The target antigen is unknown. The data were taken from a study of T cell responses to AZD1222 COVID-19 vaccine. The CDR3 has 13 residues. V shed 4 bases and J shed 15 bases, with 16 bases lying between them. Germline values: CDR1 SGHDN, CDR2 FVKESK. General study results and limits: When two AZD1222 doses had been given, Spike-specific TCR breadth and depth rose. Nearly half of the spike-specific TCRs reportedly recognize variant regions that carry no mutations.

Some clones are missing from TCRdb's copy, which holds only in-frame ones; the method was immunoSEQ multiplex PCR. The profile shows 180,000 or so clones, around nine tenths of them singletons. The sequence came from an adult in good health. Specimen: peripheral blood, collected on day 0 of AZD1222 vaccination. The chain combines TRBV14 with TRBJ1-6; possible D gene TRBD1, 5 bases. The CDR3 nucleotides are TGTGCCAGCAGCCGATGGCAGAGGAGGGGCCTCCACTTT. Translation gives CASSRWQRRGLHF.